This T cell receptor beta chain was obtained from a study of Graves' ophthalmopathy and Graves' hyperthyroidism. Study-level background: Untreated patients at initial diagnosis provided peripheral blood.

CDR1 is SGHRS, CDR2 YFSETQ, per germline. J lost 7 bases, V lost 4 bases, and 7 bases had no gene match. The CDR3 spans 15 residues. Other autoimmune diseases, uncontrolled infections, pregnancy and lactation each led to patient exclusion. This clonotype was recorded at least ten times. Amplifying from RNA transcripts, the study obtained TCR beta CDR3 regions. Second-round multiplex PCR came after a first-round RT-PCR that employed HTBI primers. TCRdb passed the multiplex PCR reads through MiXCR, listing each CDR3 protein once. Found here are around 660,000 distinct CDR3 sequences, about 40% of them singletons; the top ten hold 2.5% to 3.5%.

This TCR was sampled from an adult man with Graves' ophthalmopathy. Sequencing was carried out using peripheral blood. The chain joins TRBV5-1 to TRBJ1-6, with 8 positions matching TRBD1. The CDR3 DNA sequence: TGCGCCAGCAGCACGAACGGACAGGGAAATTCACCCCTCCACTTT. This translates into CASSTNGQGNSPLHF.